Below, one T cell receptor beta chain is given with its context. This table comes from immunoSEQ multiplex PCR, and its TCRdb copy is limited to in-frame clones, with some not included. The sample lists about 160,000 clones; approximately 86% were seen once. This sample is part of a study of cytomegalovirus exposure and HLA in healthy donors. V shed 3 bases and J 1 base; nucleotides not matched to a gene: 6. The CDR3 loop spans 18 amino acids. Germline CDR1 is LNHDA and CDR2 is SQIVND (reference sequence). V gene TRBV19 combines with J gene TRBJ2-2, with TRBD2 matching 12 bases. The receptor was isolated from a man aged 25 to 40 in good health and CMV-seropositive. The material sequenced was PBMCs. CDR3 sequence reads: CASSIPASGGVNTGELFF. DNA for the CDR3: TGTGCCAGTAGTATCCCAGCTAGCGGGGGGGTGAACACCGGGGAGCTGTTTTTT.